A selection of T cell receptor beta chains follows, all from one sample in a study of T cells after posttransplantation cyclophosphamide. TCRdb keeps only in-frame clones here, not all; method: immunoSEQ multiplex PCR. The sample has approximately 32,000 clones; 70% to 90% are singletons. Sequenced material: PBMCs. The receptors originated from a woman aged 40 to 49 with a blood cancer, CMV-positive, and with a related stem cell donor. The CDR3 runs from the conserved cysteine through the conserved F or W. Each record gives: J gene, clone size, D gene, V gene, CDR3 DNA, CDR3 protein. D genes are given only for firm matches. A clone size is listed for some rows: how often the clone was seen (once, few, many), or a class if it is expanded.

>TRBJ1-5|.|.|TRBV6-5
TGTGCCAGCAGTTATCCGTCCAATCAGCCCCAGCATTTT
CASSYPSNQPQHF
>TRBJ1-1|.|.|TRBV4-2
TGTGCCAGCTCCCACCCGGGAGGACAGAACACTGAAGCTTTCTTT
CASSHPGGQNTEAFF
>TRBJ2-1|.|TRBD1|TRBV29-1
TGCAGCGTTGAGAGTGGAGCAACAGGGGGATACTACAATGAGCAGTTCTTC
CSVESGATGGYYNEQFF
>TRBJ1-2|.|.|TRBV18
TGTGCCAGCTCACCAGGAGGGGAAGTGAATGGCTACACCTTC
CASSPGGEVNGYTF
>TRBJ2-5|.|TRBD2|TRBV10-3
TGTGCCATCAGGGGAGCGGGGGGAACGGAGACCCAGTACTTC
CAIRGAGGTETQYF
>TRBJ2-2|.|.|TRBV2
TGTGCCAGCAGCGGTCGACCTGGGAGTAAGGACACCGGGGAGCTGTTTTTT
CASSGRPGSKDTGELFF
>TRBJ2-5|.|.|TRBV12-2
TGTGCAAGTCGCTTCCGCAGAAAAGACAGGGGGAGGACCCAGTACTTC
CASRFRRKDRGRTQYF
>TRBJ1-5|.|TRBD1|TRBV19
TGTGCCAGTAGTTGGGACAGTGGTTCGCATCAGCCCCAGCATTTT
CASSWDSGSHQPQHF
>TRBJ1-1|.|.|TRBV7-9
TGTGCCAGCAGCCCCCCTACAGGGAATGAAGCTTTCTTT
CASSPPTGNEAFF
>TRBJ1-5|.|TRBD1|TRBV6-1
TGTGCCAGTAATCACAGGGGGCGGAATCAGCCCCAGCATTTT
CASNHRGRNQPQHF
>TRBJ2-3|.|.|TRBV4-3
TGCGCCAGCAGCCAAGATTGGGGCACGCAGTATTTT
CASSQDWGTQYF
>TRBJ1-6|.|.|TRBV7-9
TGTGCCAGCAGCCCGAGCTCGAGCTCCTATAATTCACCCCTCCACTTT
CASSPSSSSYNSPLHF
>TRBJ1-1|.|.|TRBV7-9
TGTGCCAGCAGCCCCGGTCCTCAAGCTTTCTTT
CASSPGPQAFF
>TRBJ2-3|.|TRBD2|TRBV2
TGTGCCAGCAGTGAAGCTGGACGGGGGGGCACAGATACGCAGTATTTT
CASSEAGRGGTDTQYF
>TRBJ1-4|.|.|TRBV6-5
TGTGCCAGCAGATACAGCCGCTCTAATGAAAAACTGTTTTTT
CASRYSRSNEKLFF
>TRBJ1-1|.|.|TRBV30
TGTGCCGGGCGACAGGAAGAGAACACTGAAGCTTTCTTT
CAGRQEENTEAFF
>TRBJ2-2|few|TRBD1|TRBV5-1
TGCGCCAGCAGCTTGAAGGGACAGTTCACCGGGGAGCTGTTTTTT
CASSLKGQFTGELFF
>TRBJ2-7|.|TRBD1|TRBV19
TGTGCCAGTAGCCGCCGGCCAGGGGGCTCGGGGAACGAGCAGTACTTC
CASSRRPGGSGNEQYF
>TRBJ1-6|.|TRBD1|TRBV9
TGTGCCAGCAGCAGTCCGGGACAGGGGAATTCACCCCTCCACTTT
CASSSPGQGNSPLHF
>TRBJ2-5|.|TRBD2|TRBV19
TGTGCCAGTAGTACAACGCGGGGGGGCGGGGAGACCCAGTACTTC
CASSTTRGGGETQYF
>TRBJ1-2|.|.|TRBV4-3
TGCGCCAGCAGCCAAACCGGGACAAAGGGGGGCTACACCTTC
CASSQTGTKGGYTF
>TRBJ2-7|once|TRBD1|TRBV7-9
TGTGCCAGCAGCATACAGGGGAACGAGCAGTACTTC
CASSIQGNEQYF
>TRBJ1-1|once|.|TRBV10-3
TGTGCCATCAGTGTTGGGGGGGACGCTGAAGCTTTCTTT
CAISVGGDAEAFF
>TRBJ2-5|.|TRBD2|TRBV9
TGTGCCAGCAGCTTCGGGACTAGCGGAGAGACCCAGTACTTC
CASSFGTSGETQYF
>TRBJ1-1|once|.|TRBV29-1
TGCAGCTCTCAGATCATGAACACTGAAGCTTTCTTT
CSSQIMNTEAFF
>TRBJ1-1|once|.|TRBV12-2
TGTGCAAGTCGCTCCAAGTATCCGGGACAGAAAAGGACTGAAGCTTTCTTT
CASRSKYPGQKRTEAFF
>TRBJ2-1|.|TRBD2|TRBV7-3
TGTGCCAGCAGTCCAAGCGGGGGGCGGGTTGAGCAGTTCTTC
CASSPSGGRVEQFF
>TRBJ1-1|.|.|TRBV19
TGTGCCAGTAGTATAGATCTTCCGGGGAACACTGAAGCTTTCTTT
CASSIDLPGNTEAFF
>TRBJ1-4|.|.|TRBV5-5
TGTGCCAGCAGCATACACGACAGGACAACTAATGAAAAACTGTTTTTT
CASSIHDRTTNEKLFF
>TRBJ2-7|once|TRBD1|TRBV7-8
TGTGCCAGCAGCTTAGACAGGGGAGCCCACGAGCAGTACTTC
CASSLDRGAHEQYF
>TRBJ1-1|once|.|TRBV18
TGTGCCAGCTCACCGATTGGGGGGAAGAACACTGAAGCTTTCTTT
CASSPIGGKNTEAFF
>TRBJ2-7|once|.|TRBV5-8
TGTGCCAGCAGGGAGCGCATTCAAAGCTCCTACGAGCAGTACTTC
CASRERIQSSYEQYF
>TRBJ2-7|.|TRBD2|TRBV29-1
TGCAGCGTGGCCGGACTAGCGGGGCAAAACGGGGCGTACTTC
CSVAGLAGQNGAYF
>TRBJ1-2|.|.|TRBV5-4
TGTGCCAGCAGCTTGCAAGGACAGACTAACTATGGCTACACCTTC
CASSLQGQTNYGYTF
>TRBJ1-1|.|.|TRBV4-2
TGTGCCAGCAGCCAGGAATCGGTCCAGCGCTTCCGACTAAAACTAGACACTGAAGCTTTCTTT
CASSQESVQRFRLKLDTEAFF
>TRBJ1-1|once|.|TRBV7-7
TGTGCTAGCAGTCTTAGGGGGAACACTGAAGCTTTCTTT
CASSLRGNTEAFF
>TRBJ2-7|.|.|TRBV7-2
TGTGCCAGCAGCTTAGCAGGGGGTGCCTACGAGCAGTACTTC
CASSLAGGAYEQYF
>TRBJ2-7|.|.|TRBV29-1
TGCAGCGTTGAGGGGGACAACTCCTACGAGCAGTACTTC
CSVEGDNSYEQYF
>TRBJ1-1|.|.|TRBV15
TGTGCCACCAGCGGACAGAAATTAATGAACACTGAAGCTTTCTTT
CATSGQKLMNTEAFF
>TRBJ2-5|.|.|TRBV4-1
TGCGCCAGCAGCACCCTAGGACTAAACCAAGAGACCCAGTACTTC
CASSTLGLNQETQYF
>TRBJ2-1|once|.|TRBV7-2
TGTGCCAGCAGCTTGGACAACCGACGGAATGAGCAGTTCTTC
CASSLDNRRNEQFF
>TRBJ2-1|.|TRBD2|TRBV9
TGTGCCAGCAGCGTAGGGGCTAGCGGCTCCTACAATGAGCAGTTCTTC
CASSVGASGSYNEQFF
>TRBJ2-3|.|.|TRBV4-1
TGCGCCAGCAGCCAACCTGTAACTTCGCGGCCAGATACGCAGTATTTT
CASSQPVTSRPDTQYF
>TRBJ2-7|.|TRBD1|TRBV6-5
TGTGCCAGCAGTTACTACGGGACAGGGGCCCCCTACGAGCAGTACTTC
CASSYYGTGAPYEQYF
>TRBJ2-1|.|TRBD1|TRBV5-6
TGTGCCAGCAGACCAACAGGGGGCGCGGACAATGAGCAGTTCTTC
CASRPTGGADNEQFF
>TRBJ1-6|.|.|TRBV9
TGTGCCAGCAGCGTAGGATGGCAATCTCCCCTCCACTTT
CASSVGWQSPLHF
>TRBJ2-2|.|.|TRBV4-1
TGCGCCAGCAGCCAGGGACAACGTTCGAACACCGGGGAGCTGTTTTTT
CASSQGQRSNTGELFF
>TRBJ2-2|.|TRBD1|TRBV10-3
TGTGCCATCAGCCAGGGGGCAGACTTCGCGAACACCGGGGAGCTGTTTTTT
CAISQGADFANTGELFF
>TRBJ1-5|.|.|TRBV2
TGTGCCAGCAGTGAGGAGCGGCTCAATCAGCCCCAGCATTTT
CASSEERLNQPQHF
>TRBJ1-6|.|.|TRBV25-1
TGTGCCAGCAGTGAATCCTTGAATTCACCCCTCCACTTT
CASSESLNSPLHF
>TRBJ1-4|few|.|TRBV7-2
TGTGCCAGCAGCCCGAACGGGATAAGGGATGAAAAACTGTTTTTT
CASSPNGIRDEKLFF